These T cell receptor beta chains were read from a single sample in a study of cytomegalovirus exposure and HLA in healthy donors. Clones were read by immunoSEQ multiplex PCR, and TCRdb kept only the in-frame ones, dropping some. The sample lists about 110,000 clones, 60% to 75% occurring once. The sample consisted of PBMCs. These receptors all come from a man under 40 in good health and CMV-seronegative. Both conserved end residues are part of each CDR3. D genes are given only for firm matches. Clone size is shown for a subset of rows, as once, few, many or a class of expanded clone.

D	length	size	V	J	CDR3	DNA
-	12	-	TRBV27	TRBJ1-1	CASSLGRGLSVF	TGTGCCAGCAGTTTAGGGAGAGGTCTCTCGGTTTTT
-	15	-	TRBV4-2	TRBJ2-7	CASSNTGPGSYEQYF	TGTGCCAGCAGCAATACAGGGCCGGGATCTTACGAGCAGTACTTC
TRBD1	18	-	TRBV7-9	TRBJ1-1	CASSTPGQGAASGTEAFF	TGTGCCAGCAGCACCCCGGGACAGGGGGCCGCCTCGGGCACTGAAGCTTTCTTT
TRBD2	14	-	TRBV29-1	TRBJ2-7	CSAEGTSGYYEQYF	TGCAGCGCTGAAGGGACTAGCGGGTACTACGAGCAGTACTTC
-	14	-	TRBV6-1	TRBJ2-3	CASRRWFSTDTQYF	TGTGCCAGCAGGCGATGGTTTAGCACAGATACGCAGTATTTT
-	14	few	TRBV28	TRBJ1-6	CASSLHRYNSPLHF	TGTGCCAGCAGCTTACACAGATATAATTCACCCCTCCACTTT
-	14	-	TRBV5-1	TRBJ2-7	CASSLDRRSYEQYF	TGCGCCAGCAGCTTGGACAGGAGATCCTACGAGCAGTACTTC
-	12	-	TRBV30	TRBJ2-5	CAFTRTKETQYF	TGTGCCTTCACTCGGACAAAAGAGACCCAGTACTTC
TRBD2	17	-	TRBV27	TRBJ2-1	CASSLKGLEHPYNEQFF	TGTGCCAGCAGTTTAAAGGGACTAGAACACCCCTACAATGAGCAGTTCTTC
TRBD2	16	-	TRBV28	TRBJ2-5	CASSLVSGDSQETQYF	TGTGCCAGCAGTTTAGTTAGCGGGGACTCCCAAGAGACCCAGTACTTC